These 32 T cell receptor beta chains were sequenced from one sample in a study of blood T cell repertoires in COVID-19. Some clones are missing from TCRdb's copy, which holds only in-frame ones; the method was immunoSEQ multiplex PCR. The sample lists 300,000 or so clones, around 90% occurring once. Specimen: PBMCs or T cells enriched from blood (not recorded which). These receptor sequences come from a man in his sixties who had recovered from COVID-19.

In this sample, this clone turned up once. This rearrangement joins TRBV27 to TRBJ2-7; 8 nucleotides line up with TRBD1. The CDR3 spans 13 residues. Germline loops: CDR1 MNHEY, CDR2 SMNVEV (reference sequence). J gave up 3 bases and V 7 bases, and 5 bases lay outside the gene matches. CDR3 protein: CASTRQGSYEQYF. CDR3 nucleotide sequence: TGTGCCAGCACCCGACAGGGGAGCTACGAGCAGTACTTC.

The rearrangement uses TRBV5-1 and TRBJ2-5; 8 bases match TRBD1. Germline V gene lookup returns CDR1 SGHRS and CDR2 YFSETQ. The CDR3 contains 14 residues. The trim removed 4 bases at V and 5 bases at J, leaving 7 bases unmatched. Here the CDR3 reads CASSGQGLIETQYF. For the CDR3, the DNA is TGCGCCAGCAGCGGACAGGGTCTGATCGAGACCCAGTACTTC.

This clone was seen a handful of times. This chain connects TRBV5-4 to TRBJ2-7, with D possibly matching TRBD1 (6 bases). Germline CDR1 is SGHNT and CDR2 is YYREEE (reference sequence). The germline V and J ends were trimmed by 1 base and 5 bases, with 10 bases remaining between them. This CDR3 contains 13 residues. The CDR3 region is CASSLQGRHEQYF. The CDR3 DNA reads TGTGCCAGCAGCTTGCAGGGGAGACACGAGCAGTACTTC.

The chain carries TRBV30 and TRBJ1-2, with a weak D call TRBD1 (6 bases). V was cut by 2 bases and J by 8 bases, with 12 bases left in between. This CDR3 has 12 residues. Germline V CDR1 and CDR2: GTSNPN, SVGIG (reference sequence). DNA of the CDR3: TGTGCCTGGAGTCCAGGGGCGATGGGCTACACCTTC. Encoded protein: CAWSPGAMGYTF.

The chain links TRBV7-9 to TRBJ2-5; 15 positions agree with TRBD2. Germline CDR1 is SEHNR and CDR2 is FQNEAQ (reference sequence). The CDR3 is 17 residues long. V lost 1 base and J lost 5; bases outside the gene matches: 5. The CDR3 protein is CASSLDGTSGRYETQYF. The CDR3 bases are TGTGCCAGCAGCTTAGATGGGACTAGCGGGAGGTATGAGACCCAGTACTTC.

The J gene is TRBJ1-6, the V gene TRBV6-2 or TRBV6-3; D uncertain. The CDR3 is 15 amino acids. V gave up 6 bases and J gave up 1 base, with 10 bases separating them. Germline V gene lookup returns CDR1 MNHEY and CDR2 SVGEGT. The CDR3 loop is CASSQLTSYNSPLHF. In DNA form, the CDR3 reads TGTGCCAGCAGCCAGCTCACTTCCTATAATTCACCCCTCCACTTT.

V gene TRBV30 combines with J gene TRBJ1-3, with D possibly TRBD1 on 6 matching bases. Germline V CDR1 and CDR2: GTSNPN, SVGIG (reference sequence). The CDR3 is made up of 16 amino acids. V lost 2 bases to trimming and J lost 4 bases, with 18 bases between them. CDR3 sequence (DNA): TGTGCCTGGAGTCCCTTCCCGACAGGTTCCGGAAACACCATATATTTT. It yields the protein CAWSPFPTGSGNTIYF.

This chain connects TRBV28 to TRBJ1-2, with 9 bases lining up with TRBD1. Trimming took 11 bases from V and 8 from J; bases not matched to a gene: 15. Per germline, CDR1 MDHEN and CDR2 SYDVKM. The CDR3 is made up of 14 amino acids. DNA of the CDR3: TGTGCCGTCCCGATTACAGGGGGCGCGAGGGGCTACACCTTC. Translation gives CAVPITGGARGYTF.

This clone was seen a single time. The chain has TRBV11-2 and TRBJ2-7; a weak D match, TRBD1 (5 bases). V was shortened by 5 bases and J by 4 bases, with 12 bases between the two germline ends. The CDR3 is 13 amino acids. CDR1 and CDR2 from the germline V gene are SGHAT and FQNNGV. CDR3 region: CASSRPGSYEQYF. DNA of the CDR3: TGTGCCAGCAGCCGCCCAGGGTCGTACGAGCAGTACTTC. Together with reference TRBV11-2 and TRBJ2-7, the CDR3 gives the full variable domain: EAGVAQSPRYKIIEKRQSVAFWCNPISGHATLYWYQQILGQGPKLLIQFQNNGVVDDSQLPKDRFSAERLKGVDSTLKIQPAKLEDSAVYLCASSRPGSYEQYFGPGTRLTVT.

The chain couples TRBV6-5 to TRBJ1-1; no clear D gene. The V end lost 0 bases, the J end lost 4 bases, and 15 bases lay between the germline ends. The CDR3 has 16 amino acids. Germline CDR1 is MNHEY and CDR2 is SVGAGI. The CDR3 nucleotides read TGTGCCAGCAGTTACTCGAGGACTGGCGGGATCACTGAAGCTTTCTTT. Protein product: CASSYSRTGGITEAFF.

This chain connects TRBV6-5 to TRBJ1-3; no definite D call. The CDR3 has 10 amino acids. The V gene's germline CDR1 is MNHEY and CDR2 SVGAGI. The V end lost 7 bases, the J end lost 7 bases, and 5 bases lay between the germline ends. For the CDR3, the DNA is TGTGCCAGCAAGCGGAACACCATATATTTT. This codes for CASKRNTIYF.

Comments on this clone: Distinct nucleotide sequences in the sample also encode this CDR3. The V call is TRBV5-1, the J call TRBJ1-2; D is unclear. The ends were cut back, 0 bases at V and 3 bases at J, with 6 bases in the middle. The CDR3 totals 13 residues. Germline CDR1 and CDR2: SGHRS and YFSETQ. CDR3 coding DNA: TGCGCCAGCAGCTTGGGTGCGGACTATGGCTACACCTTC. It codes for CASSLGADYGYTF.

This chain links TRBV24-1 with TRBJ2-3, with D unresolved. The CDR3 loop spans 13 amino acids. CDR1 is KGHDR, CDR2 SFDVKD, per germline. V was shortened by 3 bases and J by 9 bases, with 12 bases between the two germline ends. The CDR3 is CATSDTQVNTQYF. CDR3 sequence (DNA): TGTGCCACCAGTGATACCCAGGTGAACACGCAGTATTTT.

The table lists this clone with a count of one. The CDR3 nucleotides are TGTGCCAGCAAAAATCTCGGACTAGCCAACTACAATGAGCAGTTCTTC. This gives the protein CASKNLGLANYNEQFF. J is TRBJ2-1 and V is TRBV5-6; the match to TRBD2 covers 8 bases. Trimming at V came to 6 bases and at J to 3 bases, leaving 11 bases not matched to a gene. The CDR3 sequence is 16 residues long. Per germline, CDR1 SGHDT and CDR2 YYEEEE. Together with reference TRBV5-6 and TRBJ2-1, the CDR3 gives the full variable domain: DAGVTQSPTHLIKTRGQQVTLRCSPKSGHDTVSWYQQALGQGPQFIFQYYEEEERQRGNFPDRFSGHQFPNYSSELNVNALLLGDSALYLCASKNLGLANYNEQFFGPGTRLTVL.

This clone was detected only a few times. The chain has TRBV4-3 and TRBJ2-2; 9 nucleotides line up with TRBD1. Germline-derived CDR1 and CDR2 are LGHNA and YSLEER. CDR3 length: 16 residues. After removal of 4 bases from V and 7 bases from J, the junction contained 10 bases not matched to a gene. DNA for the CDR3: TGCGCCAGCAGCCTCTCGGTGGGACAGGGTATCGGGGAGCTGTTTTTT. Amino acid sequence: CASSLSVGQGIGELFF.

The rearrangement joins TRBV28 to TRBJ1-1, with 7 bases lining up with TRBD1. Germline-derived CDR1 and CDR2 are MDHEN and SYDVKM. Trimming at V came to 3 bases and at J to 9 bases, leaving 4 bases not matched to a gene. CDR3 length: 12 amino acids. The CDR3, as DNA: TGTGCCAGCAGTTTGGCCAGGGGGAAAGCTTTCTTT. Translating it yields CASSLARGKAFF. The full variable domain, rest sourced from reference TRBV28 and TRBJ1-1, is DVKVTQSSRYLVKRTGEKVFLECVQDMDHENMFWYRQDPGLGLRLIYFSYDVKMKEKGDIPEGYSVSREKKERFSLILESASTNQTSMYLCASSLARGKAFFGQGTRLTVV.

The CDR3 reads CASSLGLGRADTQYF. The CDR3 coding sequence is TGTGCCAGTAGCCTTGGACTAGGCAGGGCAGATACGCAGTATTTT. This rearrangement joins TRBV19 to TRBJ2-3; TRBD2 matches 7 bases. CDR3 length equals 15 residues. Germline V lookup: CDR1 LNHDA, CDR2 SQIVND (reference sequence). Losses at the gene ends were 6 bases for V and 4 bases for J; bases not matched to a gene: 10.

The chain recombines TRBV10-3 with TRBJ2-4, with D unresolved. V lost 3 bases and J lost 0, with 12 bases in between. The CDR3 covers 16 residues. Per the germline V gene, CDR1 is ENHRY and CDR2 is SYGVKD. CDR3 nucleotide sequence: TGTGCCATCAGTGAAGCCGGGTCTTTAGCCAAAAACATTCAGTACTTC. Its protein is CAISEAGSLAKNIQYF.

This clone was observed a single time. The chain has TRBV21-1 and TRBJ2-7; TRBD2 reflects the table's D call only, with no check against the DNA. TRBV21-1 is classified as a pseudogene. This CDR3 region has 14 residues. Here the CDR3 DNA reads TGTGCCAGCAGCAAAGTCCGGGGGTGGGACGAGCAGTACTTC. Amino acid sequence: CASSKVRGWDEQYF.

The V gene is TRBV30, the J gene TRBJ1-4, with D uncertain. The germline V gene encodes CDR1 GTSNPN and CDR2 SVGIG (reference sequence). The CDR3 has 15 residues. The V end was cut by 5 bases, the J end by 5 bases, with 18 bases between. The CDR3 region has the DNA TGTGCCTGGTCGCCACCCGGGATCTGGAATGAAAAACTGTTTTTT. Protein sequence: CAWSPPGIWNEKLFF.

As concerns this clone: This sample includes further DNA sequences coding for the same CDR3. This chain uses TRBV6-5 with TRBJ2-5, with 10 positions matching TRBD1. This CDR3 has 13 residues. In germline, CDR1 is MNHEY, CDR2 SVGAGI. V trimming: 5 bases; J trimming: 5 bases; junction bases outside the gene matches: 2. CDR3 loop: CASSRQGAETQYF. In nucleotides, the CDR3 is TGTGCCAGCAGTAGACAGGGGGCCGAGACCCAGTACTTC.

The chain uses TRBV3-1 (or the pseudogene TRBV3-2) and TRBJ2-5; possible D gene TRBD2, 6 bases. The V gene's germline CDR1 is LGHDT and CDR2 YNNKEL (reference sequence). V lost 4 bases and J lost 5, with 14 bases in between. CDR3 length: 14 amino acids. CDR3 in amino acids: CASSPRGLRETQYF. The CDR3 bases are TGTGCCAGCAGCCCTCGGGGACTTAGGGAGACCCAGTACTTC.

The chain links TRBV3-1 (or the pseudogene TRBV3-2) to TRBJ2-3, with 7 nucleotides matching TRBD2. Trimming took 4 bases from V and 6 from J; bases not matched to a gene: 4. Germline CDR1 is LGHDT and CDR2 is YNNKEL (reference sequence). The CDR3 is made up of 13 amino acids. The CDR3 sequence: CASSRAGVDTQYF. DNA for the CDR3: TGTGCCAGCAGCCGCGCGGGAGTGGATACGCAGTATTTT.

V usage is TRBV19 and J usage is TRBJ1-2; 8 bases match TRBD1. Germline CDR1 and CDR2: LNHDA and SQIVND (reference sequence). J lost 4 bases, V lost 4 bases, and 8 bases had no gene match. The CDR3 length is 15 residues. CDR3 loop: CASSTRGRKGYGYTF. In DNA, the CDR3 is TGTGCCAGTAGTACCAGGGGGCGCAAAGGCTATGGCTACACCTTC.

The chain employs TRBV24-1 and TRBJ2-3, with 8 bases that match TRBD1. The CDR3 covers 16 residues. The germline CDR1 and CDR2 sequences are KGHDR and SFDVKD. V lost 7 bases to trimming and J lost 0 bases; unmatched junction nucleotides: 8. CDR3 coding DNA: TGTGCCACCAGGGGACCGGGACAGGTTAGCACAGATACGCAGTATTTT. Translation gives CATRGPGQVSTDTQYF.

This clone was picked up one time. Different DNA sequences within this sample yield the same CDR3. V gene TRBV3-1 (or the pseudogene TRBV3-2) combines with J gene TRBJ1-1, with 7 positions matching TRBD1. The CDR3 spans 14 residues. Germline trimming cut 3 bases from V and 0 bases from J; bases unmatched to any gene: 1. CDR1 is LGHDT and CDR2 is YNNKEL in the germline V gene (reference sequence). Here the CDR3 reads CASSQGQMNTEAFF. The CDR3 nucleotides are TGTGCCAGCAGCCAGGGACAGATGAACACTGAAGCTTTCTTT.

V gene TRBV9 combines with J gene TRBJ2-7; D perhaps matches TRBD1 (5 bases). Per the germline V gene, CDR1 is SGDLS and CDR2 is YYNGEE. This CDR3 has 15 residues. V gave up 4 bases and J gave up 0 bases, with 14 bases separating them. This chain's CDR3 is CASSPYRYPSYEQYF. CDR3 coding DNA: TGTGCCAGCAGCCCTTACAGGTACCCCTCCTACGAGCAGTACTTC.

The chain carries TRBV28 and TRBJ1-3; D remains unclear. Germline V CDR1 and CDR2: MDHEN, SYDVKM. V lost 5 bases and J lost 2, with 10 bases in between. The CDR3 has 14 residues. The CDR3 loop reads CASSVRSPGNTIYF. Written as DNA, the CDR3 is TGTGCCAGCAGTGTACGCAGTCCTGGAAACACCATATATTTT.

The chain joins TRBV3-1 (or the pseudogene TRBV3-2) to TRBJ2-4, with 8 bases matching TRBD2. The trim removed 3 bases at V and 16 bases at J, leaving 8 bases unmatched. Germline CDR1 and CDR2: LGHDT and YNNKEL (reference sequence). The CDR3 is 12 residues long. The CDR3 here is CASSQTGTREYF. For the CDR3, the DNA is TGTGCCAGCAGCCAGACCGGGACTAGGGAATACTTC.

The rearrangement links TRBV15 to TRBJ2-4, with no clear D. Germline CDR1 reads LNHNV; CDR2 reads YYDKDF (reference sequence). This CDR3 is 17 amino acids long. V gave up 1 base and J gave up 0 bases, with 13 bases separating them. CDR3 sequence reads: CATSRAGLELAKNIQYF. CDR3 in DNA: TGTGCCACCAGCAGAGCCGGCCTAGAGTTAGCCAAAAACATTCAGTACTTC.

The rearrangement links TRBV2 to TRBJ1-1; D not resolved. The length of the CDR3 is 13 residues. Germline V CDR1 and CDR2: SNHLY, FYNNEI. With 4 bases removed from V and 1 base from J, the gap between germline ends came to 7 bases. The CDR3 coding sequence is TGTGCCAGCAGTGGACTGGGGAACACTGAAGCTTTCTTT. Protein: CASSGLGNTEAFF.

This rearrangement joins TRBV4-1 to TRBJ2-2; TRBD1 is a possible D gene (6 bases). The V gene lost 1 base and the J gene lost 6 bases, with 33 bases spanning the gap. Germline V CDR1 and CDR2: MGHRA, YSYEKL. The CDR3 has 22 residues. CDR3 protein: CASSQAEHGKGRGLYKAGELFF. The CDR3 DNA sequence: TGCGCCAGCAGCCAAGCCGAACACGGGAAGGGAAGGGGGTTGTACAAGGCCGGGGAGCTGTTTTTT.